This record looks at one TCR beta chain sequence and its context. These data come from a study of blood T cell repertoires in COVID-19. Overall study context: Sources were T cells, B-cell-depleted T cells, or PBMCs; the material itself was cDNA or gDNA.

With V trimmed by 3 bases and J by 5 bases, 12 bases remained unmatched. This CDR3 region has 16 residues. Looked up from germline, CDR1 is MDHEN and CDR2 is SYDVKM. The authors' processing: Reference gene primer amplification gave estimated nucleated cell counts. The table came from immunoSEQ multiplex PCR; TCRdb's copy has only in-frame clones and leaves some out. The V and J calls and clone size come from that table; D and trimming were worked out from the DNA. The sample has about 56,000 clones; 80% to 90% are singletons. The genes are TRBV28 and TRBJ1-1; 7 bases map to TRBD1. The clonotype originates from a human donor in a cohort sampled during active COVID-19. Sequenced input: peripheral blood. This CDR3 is CASSFSSQGFWTEAFF. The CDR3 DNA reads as TGTGCCAGCAGTTTTTCCTCACAGGGGTTTTGGACTGAAGCTTTCTTT.